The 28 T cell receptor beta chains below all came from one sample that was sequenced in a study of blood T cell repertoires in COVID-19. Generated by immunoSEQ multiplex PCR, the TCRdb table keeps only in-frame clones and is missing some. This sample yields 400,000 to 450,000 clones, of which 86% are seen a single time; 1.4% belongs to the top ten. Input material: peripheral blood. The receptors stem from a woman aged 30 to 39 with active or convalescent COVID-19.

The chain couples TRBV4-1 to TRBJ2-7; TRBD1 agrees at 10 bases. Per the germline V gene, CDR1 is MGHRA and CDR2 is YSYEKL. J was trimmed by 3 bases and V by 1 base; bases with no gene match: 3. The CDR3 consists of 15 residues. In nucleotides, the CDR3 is TGCGCCAGCAGCCAAGGGGACAGGGGAGGCTACGAGCAGTACTTC. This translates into CASSQGDRGGYEQYF.

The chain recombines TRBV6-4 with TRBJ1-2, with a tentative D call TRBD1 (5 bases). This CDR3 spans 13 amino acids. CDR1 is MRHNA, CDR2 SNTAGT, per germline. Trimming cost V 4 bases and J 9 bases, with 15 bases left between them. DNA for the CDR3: TGTGCCAGCAGTGCAGGGAGGCCGTTGCGCTACACCTTC. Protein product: CASSAGRPLRYTF.

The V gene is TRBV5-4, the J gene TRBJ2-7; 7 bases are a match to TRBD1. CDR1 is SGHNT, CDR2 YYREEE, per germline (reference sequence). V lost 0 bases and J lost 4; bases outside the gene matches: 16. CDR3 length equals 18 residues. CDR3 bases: TGTGCCAGCAGCTTGGGATTCGAGGGGCAGGGGGTGAGGTACGAGCAGTACTTC. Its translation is CASSLGFEGQGVRYEQYF.

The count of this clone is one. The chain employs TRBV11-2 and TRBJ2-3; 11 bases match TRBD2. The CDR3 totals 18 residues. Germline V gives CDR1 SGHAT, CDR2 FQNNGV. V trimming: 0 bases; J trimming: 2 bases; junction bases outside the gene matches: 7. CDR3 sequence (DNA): TGTGCCAGCAGCTTAGAAACCCGACTAGCGGGGAACACAGATACGCAGTATTTT. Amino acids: CASSLETRLAGNTDTQYF.

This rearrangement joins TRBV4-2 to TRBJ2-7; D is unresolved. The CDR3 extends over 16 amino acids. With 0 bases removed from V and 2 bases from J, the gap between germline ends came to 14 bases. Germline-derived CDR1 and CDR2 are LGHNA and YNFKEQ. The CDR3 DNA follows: TGTGCCAGCAGCCAAGATGTGGCAGTTCCACCCTACGAGCAGTACTTC. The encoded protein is CASSQDVAVPPYEQYF.

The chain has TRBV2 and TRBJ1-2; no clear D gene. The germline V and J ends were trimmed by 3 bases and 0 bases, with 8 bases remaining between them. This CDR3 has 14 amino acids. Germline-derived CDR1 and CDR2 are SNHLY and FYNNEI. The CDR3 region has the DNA TGTGCCAGCAGTGAGGCAGAAGCTAACTATGGCTACACCTTC. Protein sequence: CASSEAEANYGYTF.

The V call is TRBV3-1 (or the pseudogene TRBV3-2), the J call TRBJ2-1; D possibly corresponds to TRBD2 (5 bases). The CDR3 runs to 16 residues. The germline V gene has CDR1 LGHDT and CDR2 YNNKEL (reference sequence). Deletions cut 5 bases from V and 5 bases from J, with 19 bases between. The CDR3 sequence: CASSGGSTELNNEQFF. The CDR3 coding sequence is TGTGCCAGCAGCGGAGGTTCCACAGAGTTGAACAATGAGCAGTTCTTC.

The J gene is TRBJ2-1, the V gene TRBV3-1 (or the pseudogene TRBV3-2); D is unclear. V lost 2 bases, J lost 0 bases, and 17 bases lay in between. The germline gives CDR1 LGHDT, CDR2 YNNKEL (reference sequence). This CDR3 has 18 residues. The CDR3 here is CASSQSSPTGISYNEQFF. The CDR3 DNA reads TGTGCCAGCAGCCAATCCTCTCCGACGGGTATCTCCTACAATGAGCAGTTCTTC.

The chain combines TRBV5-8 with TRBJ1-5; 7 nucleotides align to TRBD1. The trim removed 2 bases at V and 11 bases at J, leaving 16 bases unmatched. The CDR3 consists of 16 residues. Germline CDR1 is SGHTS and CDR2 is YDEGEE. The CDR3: CASSLGKGQALYAQHF. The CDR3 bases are TGTGCCAGCAGCTTAGGAAAAGGACAGGCCCTCTATGCCCAGCATTTT.

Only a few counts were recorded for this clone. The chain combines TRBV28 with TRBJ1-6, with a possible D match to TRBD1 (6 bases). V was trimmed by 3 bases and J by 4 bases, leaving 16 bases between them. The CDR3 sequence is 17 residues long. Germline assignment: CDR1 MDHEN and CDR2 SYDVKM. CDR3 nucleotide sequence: TGTGCCAGCAGTTTCCATGCAGGGGCTCAATATAATTCACCCCTCCACTTT. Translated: CASSFHAGAQYNSPLHF.

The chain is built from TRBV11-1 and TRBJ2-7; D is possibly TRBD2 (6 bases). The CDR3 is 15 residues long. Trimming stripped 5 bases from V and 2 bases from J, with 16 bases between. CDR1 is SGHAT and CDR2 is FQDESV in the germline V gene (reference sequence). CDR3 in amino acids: CASSRPGVLPYEQYF. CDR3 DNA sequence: TGTGCCAGCAGCCGGCCGGGGGTTCTCCCCTACGAGCAGTACTTC. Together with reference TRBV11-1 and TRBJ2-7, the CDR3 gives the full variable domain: EAEVAQSPRYKITEKSQAVAFWCDPISGHATLYWYRQILGQGPELLVQFQDESVVDDSQLPKDRFSAERLKGVDSTLKIQPAELGDSAMYLCASSRPGVLPYEQYFGPGTRLTVT.

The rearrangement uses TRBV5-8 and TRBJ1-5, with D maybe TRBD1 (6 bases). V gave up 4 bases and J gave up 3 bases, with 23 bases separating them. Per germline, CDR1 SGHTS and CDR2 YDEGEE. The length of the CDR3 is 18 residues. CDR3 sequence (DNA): TGTGCCAGCAGCCCGAGGCGTAGGGCAGGGGCGAACAATCAGCCCCAGCATTTT. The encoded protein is CASSPRRRAGANNQPQHF.

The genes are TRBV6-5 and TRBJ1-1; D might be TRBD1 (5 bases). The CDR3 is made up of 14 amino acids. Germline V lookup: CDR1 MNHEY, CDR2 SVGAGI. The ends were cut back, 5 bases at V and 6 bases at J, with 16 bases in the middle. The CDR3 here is CASSPPGRDPEAFF. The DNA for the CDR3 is TGTGCCAGCAGTCCCCCGGGGCGGGACCCTGAAGCTTTCTTT.

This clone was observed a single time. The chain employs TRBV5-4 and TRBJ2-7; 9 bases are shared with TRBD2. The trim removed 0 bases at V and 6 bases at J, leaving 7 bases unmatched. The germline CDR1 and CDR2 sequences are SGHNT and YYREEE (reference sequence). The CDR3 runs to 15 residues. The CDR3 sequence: CASSLEIAGASEQYF. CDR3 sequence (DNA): TGTGCCAGCAGCTTGGAAATAGCGGGGGCCTCCGAGCAGTACTTC.

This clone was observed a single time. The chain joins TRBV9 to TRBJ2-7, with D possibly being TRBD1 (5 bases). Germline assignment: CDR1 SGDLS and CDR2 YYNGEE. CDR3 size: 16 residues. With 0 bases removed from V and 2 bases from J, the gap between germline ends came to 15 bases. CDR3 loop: CASSVELGQRTYEQYF. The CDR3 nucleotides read TGTGCCAGCAGCGTAGAGTTGGGGCAGCGAACCTACGAGCAGTACTTC. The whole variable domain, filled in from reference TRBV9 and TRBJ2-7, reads DSGVTQTPKHLITATGQRVTLRCSPRSGDLSVYWYQQSLDQGLQFLIQYYNGEERAKGNILERFSAQQFPDLHSELNLSSLELGDSALYFCASSVELGQRTYEQYFGPGTRLTVT.

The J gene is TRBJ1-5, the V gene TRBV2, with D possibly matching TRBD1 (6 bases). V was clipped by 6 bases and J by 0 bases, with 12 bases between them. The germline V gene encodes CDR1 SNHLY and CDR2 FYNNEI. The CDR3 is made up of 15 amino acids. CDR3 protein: CASRSGTLSNQPQHF. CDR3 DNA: TGTGCCAGCAGATCCGGGACACTTAGCAATCAGCCCCAGCATTTT.

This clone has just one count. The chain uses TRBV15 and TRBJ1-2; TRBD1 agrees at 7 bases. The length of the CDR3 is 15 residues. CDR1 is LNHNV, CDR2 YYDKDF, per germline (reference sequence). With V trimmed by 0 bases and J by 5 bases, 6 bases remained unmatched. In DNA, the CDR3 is TGTGCCACCAGCAGAGATAAGCAGGGGGAGTATGGCTACACCTTC. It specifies CATSRDKQGEYGYTF.

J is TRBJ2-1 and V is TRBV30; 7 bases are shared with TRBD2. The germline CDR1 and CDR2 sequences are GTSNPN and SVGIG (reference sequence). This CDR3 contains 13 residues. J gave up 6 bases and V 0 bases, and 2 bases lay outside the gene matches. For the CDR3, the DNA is TGTGCCTGGAGTGTACCTAGCGGCAATGAGCAGTTCTTC. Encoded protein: CAWSVPSGNEQFF.

The chain's CDR3 is CASSVRRVGEQYF. The CDR3 DNA reads as TGTGCCAGCAGCGTACGCAGGGTGGGGGAGCAGTACTTC. The chain joins TRBV9 to TRBJ2-7, with D maybe TRBD1 (5 bases). CDR3 length: 13 amino acids. Trimming pared 1 base from V and 7 bases from J, leaving 12 bases between. In germline, CDR1 is SGDLS, CDR2 YYNGEE. Looking up the rest from reference TRBV9 and TRBJ2-7 gives the full variable domain: DSGVTQTPKHLITATGQRVTLRCSPRSGDLSVYWYQQSLDQGLQFLIQYYNGEERAKGNILERFSAQQFPDLHSELNLSSLELGDSALYFCASSVRRVGEQYFGPGTRLTVT.

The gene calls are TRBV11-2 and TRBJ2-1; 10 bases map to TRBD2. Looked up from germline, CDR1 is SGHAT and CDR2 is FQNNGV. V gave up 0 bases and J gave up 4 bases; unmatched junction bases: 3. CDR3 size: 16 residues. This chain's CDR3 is CASSLELAGSYNEQFF. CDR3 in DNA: TGTGCCAGCAGCTTAGAACTAGCGGGGTCTTACAATGAGCAGTTCTTC.

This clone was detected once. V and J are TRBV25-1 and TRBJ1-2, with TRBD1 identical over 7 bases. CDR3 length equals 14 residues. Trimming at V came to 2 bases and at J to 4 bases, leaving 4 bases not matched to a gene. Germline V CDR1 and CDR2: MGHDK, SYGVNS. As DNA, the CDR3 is TGTGCCAGCAGTGAAGTTGGGACAGCCTATGGCTACACCTTC. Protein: CASSEVGTAYGYTF.

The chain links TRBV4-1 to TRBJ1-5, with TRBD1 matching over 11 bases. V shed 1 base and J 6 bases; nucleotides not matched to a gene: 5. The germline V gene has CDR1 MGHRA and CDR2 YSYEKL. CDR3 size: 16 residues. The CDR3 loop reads CASSQVGQGDFQPQHF. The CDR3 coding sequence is TGCGCCAGCAGCCAAGTGGGACAGGGGGATTTTCAGCCCCAGCATTTT.

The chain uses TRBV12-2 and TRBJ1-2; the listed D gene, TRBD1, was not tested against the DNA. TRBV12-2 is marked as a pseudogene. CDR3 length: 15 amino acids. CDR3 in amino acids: CASRLSTGTNSGYTF. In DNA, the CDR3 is TGTGCAAGTCGTCTTAGTACCGGGACAAACTCTGGCTACACCTTC.

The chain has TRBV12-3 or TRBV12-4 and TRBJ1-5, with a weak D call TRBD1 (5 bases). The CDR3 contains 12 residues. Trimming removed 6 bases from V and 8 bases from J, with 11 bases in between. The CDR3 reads CASSPGGEPQHF. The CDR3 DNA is TGTGCCAGCAGCCCGGGGGGGGAGCCCCAGCATTTT.

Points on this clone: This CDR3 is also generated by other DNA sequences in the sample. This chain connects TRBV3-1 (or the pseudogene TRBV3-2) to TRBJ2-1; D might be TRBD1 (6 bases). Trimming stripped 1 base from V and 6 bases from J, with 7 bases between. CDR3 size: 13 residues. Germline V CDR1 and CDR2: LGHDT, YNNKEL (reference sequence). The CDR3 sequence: CASSQAGVNEQFF. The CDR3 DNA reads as TGTGCCAGCAGCCAAGCAGGGGTCAATGAGCAGTTCTTC.

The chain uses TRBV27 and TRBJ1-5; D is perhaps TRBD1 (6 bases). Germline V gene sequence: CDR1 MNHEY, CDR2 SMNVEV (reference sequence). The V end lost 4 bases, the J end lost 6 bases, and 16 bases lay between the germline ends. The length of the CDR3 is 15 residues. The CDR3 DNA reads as TGTGCCAGCAGTTACACCTCAGGGGCGGGTCAGCCCCAGCATTTT. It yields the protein CASSYTSGAGQPQHF.

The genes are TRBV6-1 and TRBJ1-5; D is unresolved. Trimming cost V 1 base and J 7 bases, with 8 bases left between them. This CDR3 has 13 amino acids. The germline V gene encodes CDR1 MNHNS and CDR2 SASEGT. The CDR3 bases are TGTGCCAGCAGTGAAGACCCGAGCCAGCCCCAGCATTTT. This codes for CASSEDPSQPQHF.

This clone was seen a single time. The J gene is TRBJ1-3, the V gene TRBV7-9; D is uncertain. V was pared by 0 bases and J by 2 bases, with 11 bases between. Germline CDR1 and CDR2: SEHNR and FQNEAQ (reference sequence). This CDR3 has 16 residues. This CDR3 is CASSLASRFPGNTIYF. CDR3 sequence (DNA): TGTGCCAGCAGCTTAGCGTCGCGTTTTCCTGGAAACACCATATATTTT.